The 26 T cell receptor beta chains listed next were all sequenced from one sample in a study of T cells in Graves' hyperthyroidism and ophthalmopathy. TCR beta CDR3 sequences were amplified from RNA transcripts. An initial round of RT-PCR targeting the TCR CDR3 relied on the HTBI primer set. Via MiXCR, TCRdb re-called the multiplex PCR reads, giving one row per CDR3 protein. The data contain roughly 530,000 distinct CDR3 sequences, 17% of them singletons. The sequenced sample consisted of blood. The receptors shown here come from a woman between 18 and 29 years old with Graves' ophthalmopathy.

The chain links TRBV25-1 to TRBJ1-3; D remains ambiguous. Germline CDR1 MGHDK, CDR2 SYGVNS. This CDR3 comprises 16 residues. V gave up 1 base and J gave up 0 bases, with 10 bases separating them. The DNA of the CDR3 is TGTGCCAGCAGTGAATCATCTCGGGGCTCTGGAAACACCATATATTTT. It is translated as CASSESSRGSGNTIYF.

This clonotype was seen ten or more times. The rearrangement uses TRBV7-2 and TRBJ2-5; no reliable D call. From germline, CDR1 is SGHTA and CDR2 FQGNSA. The CDR3 contains 14 residues. Trimming took 5 bases from V and 4 from J, leaving 14 bases between them. CDR3 in amino acids: CASSITGPGETQYF. Here the CDR3 DNA reads TGTGCCAGCAGCATCACCGGGCCCGGAGAGACCCAGTACTTC.

The rearrangement joins TRBV19 to TRBJ1-2, with 10 bases aligning to TRBD1. CDR1 is LNHDA and CDR2 is SQIVND in the germline V gene (reference sequence). The junction had 9 bases not matched to a gene; V was cut back by 3 bases and J by 8 bases. This CDR3 region has 15 residues. The DNA for the CDR3 is TGTGCCAGTAGTATCACGGACAGGGGGTATGGAGGCTACACCTTC. Its translation: CASSITDRGYGGYTF.

A few counts support this clonotype. This chain uses TRBV27 with TRBJ1-5, with D possibly matching TRBD1 (5 bases). The CDR3 is 16 amino acids. V lost 5 bases and J 4 bases, leaving 18 bases between the germline ends. CDR1 is MNHEY, CDR2 SMNVEV, per germline (reference sequence). The CDR3 DNA reads TGTGCCAGCAGTGCCGGGACCGCTACAACGAATCAGCCCCAGCATTTT. Translating it yields CASSAGTATTNQPQHF.

At least ten counts were recorded for this clonotype. At one end the junction does not follow the germline gene, possibly because of a read error. The chain employs TRBV2 and TRBJ2-1; D unclear. This CDR3 is 13 amino acids long. CDR1 SNHLY and CDR2 FYNNEI come from the germline V gene. The CDR3 DNA reads as TGTGCCAGCAATGAACCGTCCTACAATGAGCAGTTCTTC. Translation: CASNEPSYNEQFF.

This clonotype has ten or more counts. The rearrangement joins TRBV3-1 to TRBJ1-1; TRBD1 aligns across 11 bases. The CDR3 spans 16 residues. Germline V gene lookup returns CDR1 LGHDT and CDR2 YNNKEL (reference sequence). V lost 0 bases, J lost 7 bases, and 7 bases stayed unmatched. In DNA, the CDR3 is TGTGCCAGCAGCCAAGATGGGTGGACAGGGGGCATTGAAGCTTTCTTT. Protein product: CASSQDGWTGGIEAFF.

This clonotype was seen at least ten times. V is TRBV6-1 and J is TRBJ1-5, with D unclear. Germline CDR1 reads MNHNS; CDR2 reads SASEGT. V was clipped by 3 bases and J by 9 bases, with 18 bases between them. The CDR3 sequence is 15 residues long. The DNA for the CDR3 is TGTGCCAGCAGTGATCCCGAGGAACCCATGGGGCCCCAGCATTTT. Residues: CASSDPEEPMGPQHF.

This clonotype has a count of ten or more. The chain employs TRBV28 and TRBJ2-7; 10 nucleotides line up with TRBD1. CDR1 is MDHEN and CDR2 is SYDVKM in the germline V gene. The V gene end was trimmed by 2 bases and the J gene end by 5 bases; junction bases not matched to a gene: 6. The CDR3 is 15 amino acids. In nucleotides, the CDR3 is TGTGCCAGCAGTTTAAGCGGACAGGGGGGTAACGAGCAGTACTTC. Translated, it gives CASSLSGQGGNEQYF.

Many counts were recorded for this clonotype. J is TRBJ1-5 and V is TRBV19, with D possibly matching TRBD1 (6 bases). This CDR3 has 16 amino acids. Trimming took off 7 bases at V and 0 bases at J, with 16 bases between the two ends. Germline V CDR1 and CDR2: LNHDA, SQIVND (reference sequence). CDR3 sequence reads: CASTGGGTNSNQPQHF. CDR3 coding DNA: TGTGCCAGTACCGGGGGAGGGACAAATAGCAATCAGCCCCAGCATTTT. Complete variable domain (other parts from reference TRBV19 and TRBJ1-5): DGGITQSPKYLFRKEGQNVTLSCEQNLNHDAMYWYRQDPGQGLRLIYYSQIVNDFQKGDIAEGYSVSREKKESFPLTVTSAQKNPTAFYLCASTGGGTNSNQPQHFGDGTRLSIL.

Concerning this clonotype: The CDR3 does not end in the conserved phenylalanine or tryptophan, so this is likely a read error. The V gene is TRBV5-6, the J gene TRBJ1-2; D is undetermined. Germline CDR1 is SGHDT and CDR2 is YYEEEE. CDR3 size: 14 residues. V was cut by 4 bases and J by 6 bases, with 16 bases left in between. CDR3 loop: CASSLGGPKHGYTL. Here the CDR3 DNA reads TGTGCCAGCAGCCTAGGTGGCCCTAAACATGGCTACACCCTC.

Concerning this clonotype: Being one base from a much bigger clone, this may be a read error. The DNA of the CDR3 is TGCAGTACTCGGGACTGGAGGCATGCGGGTAATGAGCAGTTCTTC. Its protein product is CSTRDWRHAGNEQFF. The V call is TRBV20-1, the J call TRBJ2-1; D possibly corresponds to TRBD2 (6 bases). V lost 8 bases and J 7 bases, leaving 24 bases between the germline ends. The CDR3 has 15 amino acids. CDR1 DFQATT and CDR2 SNEGSKA come from the germline V gene (reference sequence).

The J gene is TRBJ1-6, the V gene TRBV3-1, with TRBD1 identical over 7 bases. Germline V CDR1 and CDR2: LGHDT, YNNKEL (reference sequence). CDR3 length: 18 residues. The ends lost 1 base at V and 0 bases at J; junction bases unmatched: 6. The CDR3 DNA reads as TGTGCCAGCAGCCAAGGGTTGGCAGGGGGCTCCTATAATTCACCCCTCCACTTT. Protein product: CASSQGLAGGSYNSPLHF.

The rearrangement joins TRBV11-2 to TRBJ2-1; 8 bases are shared with TRBD1. Germline lookup yields CDR1 SGHAT and CDR2 FQNNGV. The trim removed 4 bases at V and 10 bases at J, leaving 12 bases unmatched. The length of the CDR3 is 15 residues. CDR3 residues: CASSYRDRNTGEQFF. CDR3 DNA sequence: TGTGCCAGCAGCTACCGGGACAGGAACACCGGGGAGCAGTTCTTC.

This clonotype was seen ten or more times. Here the CDR3 reads CASSLGRSGTTQYF. The CDR3 coding sequence is TGTGCCAGCAGCTTAGGCCGGAGCGGGACGACCCAGTACTTC. The V and J genes are TRBV13 and TRBJ2-5, with TRBD2 matching 7 bases. Germline trimming cut 0 bases from V and 7 bases from J; bases unmatched to any gene: 5. CDR3 length: 14 amino acids. Germline V lookup: CDR1 PRHDT, CDR2 FYEKMQ (reference sequence).

This rearrangement joins TRBV20-1 to TRBJ2-1, with 10 positions matching TRBD2. V shed 2 bases, J shed 1 base, and the junction held 14 bases outside the gene matches. CDR3 length: 19 amino acids. Germline V gene data show CDR1 as DFQATT and CDR2 as SNEGSKA (reference sequence). In nucleotides, the CDR3 is TGCAGTGCTAGAAAGGCGGTTTCTAGCGGGAGTATTTCCTACAATGAGCAGTTCTTC. Its translation: CSARKAVSSGSISYNEQFF.

A remark on this clonotype: A much more abundant neighbour one base away suggests this may be a read error. V gene TRBV5-5 combines with J gene TRBJ2-7; the D is unclear. TRBJ2-1 explains the end of the DNA better; the J call may be wrong. Germline V lookup: CDR1 SGHKS, CDR2 YYEKEE (reference sequence). The CDR3 loop spans 14 amino acids. CDR3 coding DNA: TGTGCCAGCAGCTTGTATCTGGCAACCTACGAGCAGTTCTTC. This encodes CASSLYLATYEQFF.

This chain connects TRBV5-8 to TRBJ1-2; 7 nucleotides align to TRBD1. The CDR3 contains 14 residues. The germline V gene encodes CDR1 SGHTS and CDR2 YDEGEE. The trim removed 4 bases at V and 3 bases at J, leaving 6 bases unmatched. This chain's CDR3 is CASSRETGDYGYTF. The CDR3 coding sequence is TGTGCCAGCAGCCGGGAAACAGGGGACTATGGCTACACCTTC.

Ten or more counts support this clonotype. The gene calls are TRBV7-8 and TRBJ1-5; 9 positions match TRBD1. This CDR3 has 15 amino acids. V dropped 4 bases and J dropped 5; count of bases not matched to a gene: 6. Germline CDR1 is SGHVS and CDR2 is FQNEAQ. The CDR3, as DNA: TGTGCCAGCAGCTCAGGACAGGGGACGGATCAGCCCCAGCATTTT. This gives the protein CASSSGQGTDQPQHF.

In its sample, this clonotype was seen many times. The chain employs TRBV6-2 or TRBV6-3 and TRBJ2-5, with 8 bases aligning to TRBD2. V dropped 5 bases and J dropped 7; count of bases not matched to a gene: 9. This CDR3 comprises 14 residues. The germline V gene has CDR1 MNHEY and CDR2 SVGEGT. CDR3 coding DNA: TGTGCCAGCAGTCCGGGACTAGAAGGAAGGACCCAGTACTTC. Protein sequence: CASSPGLEGRTQYF.

This chain links TRBV5-1 with TRBJ2-1; D gene unclear. The V end lost 5 bases, the J end lost 0 bases, and 15 bases lay between the germline ends. Germline V gene data show CDR1 as SGHRS and CDR2 as YFSETQ. The CDR3 is made up of 16 amino acids. The CDR3 spells CASRTLPQSSYNEQFF. DNA for the CDR3: TGCGCCAGCAGAACCTTACCCCAGAGCTCCTACAATGAGCAGTTCTTC.

Ten or more counts support this clonotype. The chain couples TRBV3-1 to TRBJ1-2, with D uncertain. Looked up from germline, CDR1 is LGHDT and CDR2 is YNNKEL (reference sequence). This CDR3 has 15 amino acids. V was cut by 5 bases and J by 7 bases, with 20 bases left in between. This chain's CDR3 is CASSSTPGPRSGYTF. In DNA form, the CDR3 reads TGTGCCAGCAGCTCTACGCCAGGTCCAAGGAGTGGCTACACCTTC.

As for this clonotype: Being one base from a much bigger clone, this may be a read error. The rearrangement uses TRBV2 and TRBJ2-1, with 12 bases that match TRBD2. CDR3 length: 13 residues. The junction had 11 bases not matched to a gene; V was cut back by 11 bases and J by 12 bases. CDR1 is SNHLY and CDR2 is FYNNEI in the germline V gene. The CDR3 here is CAGSSGGAGGQFF. CDR3 DNA: TGTGCCGGTTCTAGCGGGGGGGCGGGGGGGCAGTTCTTC. The variable domain in full, with the rest retrieved from reference TRBV2 and TRBJ2-1, is EPEVTQTPSHQVTQMGQEVILRCVPISNHLYFYWYRQILGQKVEFLVSFYNNEISEKSEIFDDQFSVERPDGSNFTLKIRSTKLEDSAMYFCAGSSGGAGGQFFGPGTRLTVL.

The chain uses TRBV12-3 or TRBV12-4 and TRBJ1-1; D not resolved. There are 11 residues in the CDR3. V lost 6 bases to trimming and J lost 7 bases, with 9 bases between them. CDR3 in DNA: TGTGCCAGCAGGACAAGTAGTGAAGCTTTCTTT. Protein: CASRTSSEAFF.

There are many counts of this clonotype. The chain uses TRBV7-9 and TRBJ1-4, with TRBD1 matching over 9 bases. The CDR3 covers 14 residues. In germline, CDR1 is SEHNR, CDR2 FQNEAQ (reference sequence). J lost 6 bases, V lost 4 bases, and 3 bases had no gene match. DNA for the CDR3: TGTGCCAGCAGCTCCGGGACAGGGTATGAAAAACTGTTTTTT. Protein product: CASSSGTGYEKLFF.

The table lists this clonotype with a few counts. CDR3: CASRPTSTDTQYF. Written as DNA, the CDR3 is TGTGCCAGTAGGCCCACGAGCACAGATACGCAGTATTTT. V gene TRBV19 combines with J gene TRBJ2-3; D gene ambiguous. Trimming stripped 6 bases from V and 0 bases from J, with 7 bases between. CDR3 length: 13 amino acids. CDR1 and CDR2 (germline): LNHDA, SQIVND (reference sequence).

V usage is TRBV24-1 and J usage is TRBJ2-7, with 8 bases aligning to TRBD2. The germline gives CDR1 KGHDR, CDR2 SFDVKD. V lost 2 bases and J lost 6; bases outside the gene matches: 8. The CDR3 runs 15 residues. This CDR3 is CATSDSGTRAREQYF. CDR3 in DNA: TGTGCCACCAGTGATTCCGGGACTAGGGCTCGCGAGCAGTACTTC.